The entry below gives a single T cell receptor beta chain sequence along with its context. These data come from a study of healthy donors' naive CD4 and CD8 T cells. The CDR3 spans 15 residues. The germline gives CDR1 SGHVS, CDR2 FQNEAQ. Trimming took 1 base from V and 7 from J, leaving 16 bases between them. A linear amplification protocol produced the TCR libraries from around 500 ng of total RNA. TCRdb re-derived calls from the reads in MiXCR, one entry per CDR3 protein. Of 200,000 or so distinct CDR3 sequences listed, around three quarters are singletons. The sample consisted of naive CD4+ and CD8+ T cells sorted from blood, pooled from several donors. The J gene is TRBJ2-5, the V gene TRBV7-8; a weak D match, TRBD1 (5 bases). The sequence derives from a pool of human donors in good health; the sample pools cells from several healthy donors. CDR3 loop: CASSLEAGWVRTQYF. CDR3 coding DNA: TGTGCCAGCAGCTTAGAGGCAGGGTGGGTTCGGACCCAGTACTTC.